The source of this T cell receptor (beta chain) is a study of quantifying T cell responses using KT2 cells. Overall study context: TCR alpha and beta constant-region primers primed reverse transcription of RNA. The study's findings and limits: Even the lowest spike-in, about one KT2 cell per 100,000 PBMC, yielded detectable KT2 sequences.

KT2 cells were mixed with fixed PBMC numbers at varying ratios. By frequency in the sample, this clonotype is medium-sized (0.01 to 0.1%). Antigen specificity is unknown. CDR1 and CDR2 (germline): SGHTA, FQGNSA. CDR3 length: 18 amino acids. V lost 7 bases and J lost 3; bases outside the gene matches: 19. Each cDNA got a UMI-containing oligo ligated at its 3' end. The first PCR ran approximately 4 cycles with an equimolar RC1.1 and RC1.2 beta primer mix. From the UMI-ligation and nested PCR reads, TCRdb called clonotypes with MiXCR, one entry per CDR3 protein. This sample has approximately 46,000 distinct CDR3 sequences; approximately 10% occur once, and the top ten carry about 10%.

This chain connects TRBV7-2 to TRBJ2-5, with 8 bases that match TRBD2. This clonotype was sampled from a human donor. The specimen was PBMCs spiked with cells of the T cell clone KT2. The CDR3 region is CASTRRLSGAKGKETQYF. Written as DNA, the CDR3 is TGTGCCAGCACCCGGAGACTTAGCGGGGCTAAGGGAAAAGAGACCCAGTACTTC.